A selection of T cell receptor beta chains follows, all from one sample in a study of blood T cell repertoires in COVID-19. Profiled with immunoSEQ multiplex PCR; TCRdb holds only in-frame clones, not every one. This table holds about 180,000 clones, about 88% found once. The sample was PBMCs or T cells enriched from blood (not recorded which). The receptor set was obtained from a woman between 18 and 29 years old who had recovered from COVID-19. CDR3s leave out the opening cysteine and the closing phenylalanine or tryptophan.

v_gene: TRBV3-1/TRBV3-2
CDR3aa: ASSSGAQKYNEQF

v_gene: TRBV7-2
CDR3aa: ASSISPYLAGGRREQF

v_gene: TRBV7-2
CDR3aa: ASSLVGDPRYNEQF

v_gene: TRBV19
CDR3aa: ASSPDRGPNYGYT

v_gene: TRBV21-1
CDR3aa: ASSGSGQVYNSPLH

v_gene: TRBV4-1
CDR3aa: ASSLDSIQGAVGNEQF

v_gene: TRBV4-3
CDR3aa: ASSQDLWQGGMVEQY

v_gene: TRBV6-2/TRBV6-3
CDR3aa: ASSTGVGGYT

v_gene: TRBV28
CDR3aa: ASSPDRVWDEQF

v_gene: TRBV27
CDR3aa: ASSFLQSYEQY

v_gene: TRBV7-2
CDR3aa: ASRTNPGATNEKLF

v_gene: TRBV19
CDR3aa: ASRRGESSGNTIY

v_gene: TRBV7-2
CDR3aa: ASSINSMSQY

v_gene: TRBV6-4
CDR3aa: ASSATGEADTQY

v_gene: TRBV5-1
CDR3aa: ASTPTSGGTYEQY

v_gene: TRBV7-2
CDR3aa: ASSLPWEETQY

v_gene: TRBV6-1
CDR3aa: ASSEPAEGTQY

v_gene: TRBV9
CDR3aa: ASSPESEGAAGANVLT

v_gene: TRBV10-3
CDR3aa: AISPVGEGGSYGYT

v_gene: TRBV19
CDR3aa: ASSIGRVADTQY

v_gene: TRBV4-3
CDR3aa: ASSQGETGSLKQY

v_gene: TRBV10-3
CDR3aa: AIGASVAGELF

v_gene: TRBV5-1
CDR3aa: ASSLWARTGPQAF

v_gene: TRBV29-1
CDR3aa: SGAGSGYGYT

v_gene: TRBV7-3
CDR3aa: ASSLPVGYT

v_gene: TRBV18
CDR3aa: ASSPPLGTRANSGANVLT

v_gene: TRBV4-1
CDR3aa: ASSLGRAGFMNEQY

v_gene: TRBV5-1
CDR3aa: ASSLGLAGGTTDTQY

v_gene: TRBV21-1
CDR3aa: ASSKWERGAKNIQY

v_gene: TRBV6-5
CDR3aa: ASRRLTGAHEKLF

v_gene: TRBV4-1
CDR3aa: ASSQAWTGLATNEKLF

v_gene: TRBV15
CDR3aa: ATSRDWDRKSSPLH

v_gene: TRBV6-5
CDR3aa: ASSPRQPRNEQF

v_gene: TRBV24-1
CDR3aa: ATRGQGAPNEKLF

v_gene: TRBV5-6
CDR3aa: ASSFGQGLGQPQH

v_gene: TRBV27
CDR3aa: ASSFLSGRTNEKLF

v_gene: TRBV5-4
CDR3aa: ASSPDSSGANVLT

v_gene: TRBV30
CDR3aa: AWSGGMDEKLF

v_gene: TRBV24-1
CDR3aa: ATHSSGRAGEQF

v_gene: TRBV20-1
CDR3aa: SASGVLAAQETQY

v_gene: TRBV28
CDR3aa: ASAAGPGLAGGPRETQY

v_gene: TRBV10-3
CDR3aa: AILDRGLLPNYGYT